This T cell receptor beta chain was sequenced for a study of T cell repertoires in cytomegalovirus infection. A note on this clonotype: Its ends do not fully match the called genes, so a read error is possible.

Germline V gives CDR1 MGHDK, CDR2 SYGVNS. This CDR3 has 14 residues. TCRdb reanalysed the reads using MiXCR and keeps one entry per CDR3 protein. The data contain about 680,000 distinct CDR3 sequences, approximately 25% of them singletons. The V gene is TRBV25-1, the J gene TRBJ1-2, with 8 positions matching TRBD1. The receptor was isolated from a human donor in good health (CMV status not recorded). Some clones in this sample may be carry-over from other donors' samples. Material for sequencing was CD8+ T cells from PBMCs. The CDR3 region is CANSARTGRHGYTF. The CDR3 DNA sequence: TGTGCCAACAGTGCCCGGACAGGGCGTCATGGCTACACCTTC.